A selection of T cell receptor beta chains follows, all from one sample in a study of cytomegalovirus exposure and HLA in healthy donors. The repertoire was sequenced with immunoSEQ multiplex PCR; TCRdb's copy has only in-frame clones and lacks some. The repertoire holds 90,000 to 120,000 clones, with about 79% as singletons. The sequenced material came from PBMCs. The receptors shown here come from a woman between 18 and 29 years old in good health and CMV-seronegative. CDR3s include the opening cysteine and the closing phenylalanine or tryptophan. The D gene is left open where the match is weak. Rows may omit the clone size; those that give it use once, few, many or a size class.

J | D | length | size | V | CDR3 | DNA
TRBJ2-2 | TRBD2 | 17 | NA | TRBV28 | CASSFVQLAGNTGELFF | TGTGCCAGCAGTTTCGTCCAACTAGCGGGGAACACCGGGGAGCTGTTTTTT
TRBJ2-3 | TRBD1 | 16 | NA | TRBV9 | CASSVVEGASTDTQYF | TGTGCCAGCAGCGTAGTCGAGGGGGCCAGCACAGATACGCAGTATTTT
TRBJ1-5 | TRBD1 | 16 | NA | TRBV4-1 | CASSLRTGGDRQPQHF | TGCGCCAGCAGCCTTAGGACAGGGGGTGATAGGCAGCCCCAGCATTTT
TRBJ2-1 | NA | 16 | NA | TRBV11-2 | CASSQFREGVGNEQFF | TGTGCCAGCAGCCAATTCAGGGAAGGAGTCGGGAATGAGCAGTTCTTC
TRBJ1-5 | NA | 15 | NA | TRBV7-2 | CASSPLTSMGQPQHF | TGTGCCAGCAGCCCTCTGACAAGTATGGGTCAGCCCCAGCATTTT
TRBJ2-7 | TRBD1 | 14 | NA | TRBV4-2 | CASSHNNRGNEQYF | TGTGCCAGCAGCCACAATAACAGGGGCAACGAGCAGTACTTC
TRBJ2-1 | NA | 15 | NA | TRBV5-4 | CASSLDLARGDEQFF | TGTGCCAGCAGCCTGGACCTAGCGCGAGGGGATGAGCAGTTCTTC
TRBJ2-7 | TRBD2 | 14 | NA | TRBV9 | CASSPGTSGRGQYF | TGTGCCAGCAGCCCAGGGACTAGCGGGAGGGGGCAGTACTTC
TRBJ1-1 | TRBD1 | 13 | once | TRBV28 | CASAGGHNTEAFF | TGTGCCAGCGCAGGGGGACACAACACTGAAGCTTTCTTT
TRBJ2-7 | TRBD2 | 16 | NA | TRBV7-8 | CASSFSKGGGSYEQYF | TGTGCCAGCAGCTTTTCCAAAGGCGGGGGATCCTACGAGCAGTACTTC
TRBJ2-5 | NA | 14 | NA | TRBV6-1 | CASAFGQGGETQYF | TGTGCCAGTGCATTTGGACAGGGAGGGGAGACCCAGTACTTC
TRBJ1-4 | NA | 15 | NA | TRBV27 | CASSSTGQNNEKLFF | TGTGCCAGCAGTTCAACCGGACAGAATAATGAAAAACTGTTTTTT
TRBJ1-4 | NA | 13 | NA | TRBV5-4 | CASSLLQGGKLFF | TGTGCCAGCAGCTTGCTGCAGGGCGGAAAACTGTTTTTT
TRBJ2-7 | TRBD1 | 15 | NA | TRBV10-3 | CAISVIQGASNEQYF | TGTGCCATCAGTGTCATTCAGGGGGCGTCCAACGAGCAGTACTTC
TRBJ2-1 | TRBD2 | 15 | NA | TRBV7-9 | CASSRPTSGYNEQFF | TGTGCCAGCAGCCGCCCGACTAGCGGATACAATGAGCAGTTCTTC
TRBJ2-7 | TRBD1 | 14 | NA | TRBV28 | CASTSDRGPYEQYF | TGTGCCAGCACCTCGGACAGGGGGCCCTACGAGCAGTACTTC
TRBJ2-3 | NA | 13 | NA | TRBV15 | CATSRDPVDTQYF | TGTGCCACCAGCAGAGATCCGGTCGATACGCAGTATTTT
TRBJ2-7 | NA | 14 | NA | TRBV19 | CASSIRAGAPEQYF | TGTGCCAGTAGTATTCGAGCAGGGGCGCCCGAGCAGTACTTC
TRBJ2-3 | NA | 14 | NA | TRBV7-2 | CASSLALRADTQYF | TGTGCCAGCAGCTTAGCGCTGCGAGCAGATACGCAGTATTTT
TRBJ2-5 | TRBD2 | 17 | NA | TRBV11-3 | CASSLGAGRGGRETQYF | TGTGCCAGCAGCTTAGGGGCAGGGCGGGGGGGTAGGGAGACCCAGTACTTC
TRBJ2-7 | NA | 15 | NA | TRBV7-8 | CASSSHRELPDEQYF | TGTGCCAGCAGCTCCCACCGGGAATTACCTGACGAGCAGTACTTC
TRBJ1-1 | TRBD1 | 18 | NA | TRBV28 | CASSFRSGATGTGYEAFF | TGTGCCAGCAGTTTTAGGTCTGGGGCTACCGGGACAGGGTACGAAGCTTTCTTT
TRBJ1-4 | TRBD1 | 15 | NA | TRBV6-1 | CASSSPGQRNEKLFF | TGTGCCAGCAGTAGCCCGGGACAGCGAAATGAAAAACTGTTTTTT
TRBJ2-3 | NA | 13 | NA | TRBV7-2 | CASSREFTDTQYF | TGTGCCAGCAGCCGGGAGTTTACAGATACGCAGTATTTT
TRBJ2-1 | TRBD2 | 14 | NA | TRBV9 | CASTQSGRAVEQFF | TGTGCCAGCACCCAGAGCGGGAGGGCCGTTGAGCAGTTCTTC
TRBJ2-1 | NA | 17 | NA | TRBV5-1 | CASSLGRRDSHYNEQFF | TGCGCCAGCAGCTTGGGGAGAAGGGACTCACATTACAATGAGCAGTTCTTC
TRBJ2-3 | NA | 15 | NA | TRBV5-8 | CASSLDEGGEDTQYF | TGTGCCAGCAGCTTGGATGAGGGTGGAGAGGATACGCAGTATTTT
TRBJ1-2 | NA | 16 | NA | TRBV27 | CASSIVPRGVNYGYTF | TGTGCCAGCAGTATCGTCCCCAGGGGTGTGAACTATGGCTACACCTTC
TRBJ2-7 | TRBD1 | 18 | NA | TRBV4-3 | CAPTGSGTGRLASSEQYF | TGCGCCCCCACGGGTTCAGGGACAGGGCGCTTAGCCTCCTCCGAGCAGTACTTC
TRBJ2-2 | NA | 17 | few | TRBV4-1 | CASSQWGTGENTGELFF | TGCGCCAGCAGCCAATGGGGTACGGGGGAGAACACCGGGGAGCTGTTTTTT
TRBJ1-4 | NA | 15 | NA | TRBV5-6 | CASSATGTTNEKLFF | TGTGCCAGCAGCGCCACAGGGACAACTAATGAAAAACTGTTTTTT
TRBJ2-1 | TRBD2 | 15 | NA | TRBV19 | CASRGTSGYYNEQFF | TGTGCCAGTAGGGGAACTAGCGGCTATTACAATGAGCAGTTCTTC
TRBJ1-1 | TRBD1 | 15 | NA | TRBV5-1 | CASSSRQGRSTEAFF | TGCGCCAGCAGCTCCCGACAGGGTAGGAGCACTGAAGCTTTCTTT
TRBJ1-2 | TRBD1 | 16 | NA | TRBV27 | CASSSRTGAPGYGYTF | TGTGCCAGCAGTTCCCGGACAGGGGCCCCGGGCTATGGCTACACCTTC
TRBJ1-2 | NA | 14 | NA | TRBV28 | CASSWEGRHYGYTF | TGTGCCAGCAGTTGGGAGGGGCGGCACTATGGCTACACCTTC
TRBJ2-7 | TRBD2 | 14 | NA | TRBV5-4 | CASSLRLAGDEQYF | TGTGCCAGCAGCCTGCGACTAGCGGGGGACGAGCAGTACTTC
TRBJ2-7 | NA | 15 | NA | TRBV18 | CASSPRGDSTYEQYF | TGTGCCAGCTCACCACGGGGGGACAGTACCTACGAGCAGTACTTC
TRBJ2-5 | TRBD1 | 15 | NA | TRBV7-2 | CASSLWGQGEGTQYF | TGTGCCAGCAGCTTATGGGGACAGGGAGAGGGGACCCAGTACTTC
TRBJ1-2 | NA | 14 | NA | TRBV7-2 | CASSLRQDNYGYTF | TGTGCCAGCAGCTTAAGACAGGACAACTATGGCTACACCTTC
TRBJ2-2 | TRBD1 | 15 | NA | TRBV28 | CASSFLRTGTGELFF | TGTGCCAGCAGTTTCCTCCGGACAGGGACCGGGGAGCTGTTTTTT
TRBJ1-6 | TRBD1 | 16 | NA | TRBV30 | CAWSEISDRASAPLHF | TGTGCCTGGAGCGAAATTAGTGACAGGGCTTCTGCACCCCTCCACTTT
TRBJ2-7 | NA | 14 | NA | TRBV27 | CASSLSRSSYEQYF | TGTGCCAGCAGTTTGTCCCGTAGCTCCTACGAGCAGTACTTC
TRBJ2-7 | TRBD2 | 14 | NA | TRBV6-5 | CASSWGGPVYEQYF | TGTGCCAGCAGTTGGGGAGGGCCGGTCTACGAGCAGTACTTC
TRBJ2-5 | TRBD1 | 13 | few | TRBV30 | CTSTGVVGETQYF | TGTACCTCGACAGGGGTTGTTGGAGAGACCCAGTACTTC
TRBJ2-3 | NA | 14 | once | TRBV28 | CASSGGTSTDTQYF | TGTGCCAGCAGTGGGGGGACTAGCACAGATACGCAGTATTTT
TRBJ2-1 | NA | 14 | NA | TRBV28 | CASLGGAAYNERFF | TGTGCCAGCCTCGGGGGAGCGGCGTACAATGAGCGGTTCTTC
TRBJ1-3 | NA | 13 | NA | TRBV7-2 | CASGWSSGNTIYF | TGTGCCAGCGGATGGAGCTCTGGAAACACCATATATTTT
TRBJ1-2 | NA | 15 | NA | TRBV6-5 | CASTSWGGLGYGYTF | TGTGCCAGCACCTCGTGGGGGGGCTTAGGCTATGGCTACACCTTC
TRBJ2-1 | NA | 13 | NA | TRBV2 | CASSGLVGNEQFF | TGTGCCAGCAGTGGTCTAGTCGGCAATGAGCAGTTCTTC
TRBJ1-4 | NA | 15 | NA | TRBV19 | CASTASRQSNEKLFF | TGTGCCAGTACCGCTAGTCGGCAGTCTAATGAAAAACTGTTTTTT
TRBJ2-1 | TRBD2 | 13 | NA | TRBV29-1 | CSVAGTRTPEQFF | TGCAGCGTTGCCGGGACTAGAACCCCTGAGCAGTTCTTC
TRBJ2-5 | NA | 15 | once | TRBV5-1 | CASSFDNGVEGTQYF | TGCGCCAGCAGCTTTGATAACGGGGTCGAGGGGACCCAGTACTTC
TRBJ2-2 | TRBD1 | 15 | NA | TRBV10-3 | CAIRAGTGDTGELFF | TGTGCCATCAGAGCCGGGACAGGAGACACCGGGGAGCTGTTTTTT
TRBJ1-2 | TRBD1 | 14 | NA | TRBV7-9 | CSSSLPGTGHGYTF | TGTTCCAGCAGCTTACCGGGGACAGGGCATGGCTACACCTTC
TRBJ1-2 | NA | 16 | NA | TRBV4-3 | CASSQIQESGYYGYTF | TGCGCCAGCAGCCAAATACAGGAATCTGGCTACTATGGCTACACCTTC
TRBJ1-1 | TRBD1 | 13 | NA | TRBV4-1 | CASSDRGGTEAFF | TGCGCCAGCAGCGACAGGGGGGGGACTGAAGCTTTCTTT
TRBJ1-2 | TRBD1 | 12 | NA | TRBV7-8 | CAVKGAAYGYTF | TGTGCCGTTAAGGGGGCTGCCTATGGCTACACCTTC
TRBJ2-7 | NA | 15 | once | TRBV6-5 | CASSYSYAIPREQYF | TGTGCCAGCAGTTACTCGTACGCTATCCCCCGCGAGCAGTACTTC
TRBJ2-2 | NA | 16 | NA | TRBV28 | CASSFPWRGATGELFF | TGTGCCAGCAGTTTCCCCTGGCGGGGAGCCACCGGGGAGCTGTTTTTT